Following are 18 T cell receptor beta chains from one sample sequenced in a study of T cell repertoires in cytomegalovirus infection. These receptors' antigens are unknown. TCRdb reanalysed the reads using MiXCR and keeps one entry per CDR3 protein. This sample has roughly 800,000 distinct CDR3 sequences; almost 30% occur once, and the top ten carry around 13%. The source was cultured CD8+ T cells from PBMCs, collected from culture after CMV antigen stimulation. The receptors were sampled from a human donor in good health (CMV status not recorded). Some clones in this sample may be carry-over from other donors' samples.

The chain combines TRBV20-1 with TRBJ2-3; 12 positions agree with TRBD1. This CDR3 contains 16 residues. The ends lost 6 bases at V and 4 bases at J; junction bases unmatched: 11. The germline V gene has CDR1 DFQATT and CDR2 SNEGSKA (reference sequence). CDR3 DNA: TGCAGTGCCCGGGGACAGGGGGCCCCAAGGTCAGATACGCAGTATTTT. It is translated as CSARGQGAPRSDTQYF.

J is TRBJ1-5 and V is TRBV29-1; D gene ambiguous. CDR1 is SQVTM, CDR2 ANQGSEA, per germline. Trimming removed 4 bases from V and 4 bases from J, with 11 bases in between. The CDR3 extends over 13 amino acids. The CDR3 coding sequence is TGCAGCGTTGTGGACGGACTGAATCAGCCCCAGCATTTT. The encoded protein is CSVVDGLNQPQHF.

CDR3 residues: CASSQDLQQFF. The CDR3 region has the DNA TGCGCCAGCAGCCAAGACCTCCAGCAGTTCTTC. This rearrangement joins TRBV4-1 to TRBJ2-1; D is uncertain. Trimming took off 0 bases at V and 11 bases at J, with 5 bases between the two ends. The CDR3 is 11 amino acids. Germline V gene lookup returns CDR1 MGHRA and CDR2 YSYEKL.

This clonotype was seen a handful of times. The chain links TRBV6-6 to TRBJ2-3; D is uncertain. CDR1 is MNHNY, CDR2 SVGAGI, per germline (reference sequence). This CDR3 spans 13 amino acids. The V end was cut by 8 bases, the J end by 4 bases, with 13 bases between. The CDR3 protein is CASGKLPADTQYF. The CDR3 nucleotides are TGTGCCAGCGGGAAGCTCCCAGCAGATACGCAGTATTTT.

This clonotype was counted only a few times. This chain joins TRBV6-2 or TRBV6-3 and TRBJ1-1; D ambiguous. Germline lookup yields CDR1 MNHEY and CDR2 SVGEGT. The CDR3 sequence is 12 residues long. Between the trimmed V and J ends, which lost 2 bases and 9 bases, there was a span of 10 bases. The CDR3 nucleotides read TGTGCCAGCAGTTACATCAGGAGTCAAGCTTTCTTT. This sequence encodes CASSYIRSQAFF.

This clonotype has a handful of counts. The CDR3 spells CASSSSETLNEAFF. The CDR3 DNA is TGTGCCAGCAGCTCATCCGAGACGTTGAATGAAGCTTTCTTT. This chain links TRBV5-6 with TRBJ1-1, with no clear D. V shed 3 bases and J shed 7 bases, with 16 bases lying between them. The CDR3 is made up of 14 amino acids. Germline-derived CDR1 and CDR2 are SGHDT and YYEEEE.

This clonotype was seen repeatedly, ten times or more. CDR3 protein: CASSYTGTGDYGELFF. The CDR3 DNA is TGTGCCAGCAGTTACACCGGGACAGGGGATTACGGGGAGCTGTTTTTT. The chain joins TRBV6-5 to TRBJ2-2; 10 bases line up with TRBD1. V lost 2 bases and J lost 7; bases outside the gene matches: 7. CDR3 length: 16 residues. Germline loops: CDR1 MNHEY, CDR2 SVGAGI.

This clonotype was seen at least ten times. The J gene is TRBJ2-3, the V gene TRBV7-6, with no clear D. V dropped 3 bases and J dropped 0 bases, with 13 bases sitting between them. The CDR3 is made up of 16 amino acids. Germline loops: CDR1 SGHVS, CDR2 FNYEAQ. CDR3 region: CASSFSSSPSTDTQYF. In DNA form, the CDR3 reads TGTGCCAGCAGCTTTTCGAGTTCTCCTAGCACAGATACGCAGTATTTT.

The V call is TRBV12-3 or TRBV12-4, the J call TRBJ1-5, with D maybe TRBD1 (5 bases). This CDR3 contains 16 residues. V dropped 6 bases and J dropped 2 bases, with 17 bases sitting between them. In DNA form, the CDR3 reads TGTGCCAGCAGCCTCCGGGGGGACGGGGGCAATCAGCCCCAGCATTTT. It codes for CASSLRGDGGNQPQHF.

The chain has TRBV12-3 or TRBV12-4 and TRBJ2-1; a weak D match, TRBD1 (6 bases). The CDR3 covers 13 residues. Deletions cut 2 bases from V and 9 bases from J, with 11 bases between. In DNA, the CDR3 is TGTGCCAGCAGTTTATATCAGGGGCTTGAGCAGTTCTTC. Translating it yields CASSLYQGLEQFF.

The V call is TRBV12-3 or TRBV12-4, the J call TRBJ1-2, with D perhaps TRBD1 (5 bases). V lost 3 bases and J lost 2, with 13 bases in between. The CDR3 totals 15 residues. In nucleotides, the CDR3 is TGTGCCAGCAGTTTGGGATACGGGGCGAACTATGGCTACACCTTC. Its protein product is CASSLGYGANYGYTF.

CDR3 bases: TGTGCCAGCTCCCCTTTGGGATCAACTAGCACAGATACGCAGTATTTT. This gives the protein CASSPLGSTSTDTQYF. V is TRBV11-3 and J is TRBJ2-3; no clear D gene. Per germline, CDR1 SGHNT and CDR2 YENEEA. V lost 8 bases and J lost 0, with 18 bases in between. This CDR3 comprises 16 residues.

The sample holds many counts of this clonotype. The rearrangement joins TRBV7-3 to TRBJ2-1; 10 bases are shared with TRBD1. This CDR3 has 17 residues. V was clipped by 5 bases and J by 5 bases; unmatched bases: 12. Germline V gives CDR1 SGHTA, CDR2 FQGTGA. The CDR3 DNA follows: TGTGCCAGCAGCCCAAGAAAGGGACAGGGGTTCCACAATGAGCAGTTCTTC. This gives the protein CASSPRKGQGFHNEQFF. The whole variable domain, filled in from reference TRBV7-3 and TRBJ2-1, reads GAGVSQTPSNKVTEKGKYVELRCDPISGHTALYWYRQSLGQGPEFLIYFQGTGAADDSGLPNDRFFAVRPEGSVSTLKIQRTERGDSAVYLCASSPRKGQGFHNEQFFGPGTRLTVL.

The rearrangement links TRBV12-3 or TRBV12-4 to TRBJ1-3; perhaps TRBD1 as D (5 bases). CDR3 length: 11 residues. Trimming shortened V by 8 bases and J by 7 bases, and 9 bases separated the two germline ends. The CDR3 sequence is CASPRANTIYF. The CDR3 nucleotides are TGTGCCAGCCCCAGGGCCAACACCATATATTTT.

The chain couples TRBV5-6 to TRBJ2-1; D might be TRBD1 (6 bases). Deletions cut 3 bases from V and 4 bases from J, with 17 bases between. The CDR3 sequence is 16 residues long. CDR1 SGHDT and CDR2 YYEEEE come from the germline V gene. CDR3 DNA sequence: TGTGCCAGCAGCTCCGGACAGACGACCCTTTACAATGAGCAGTTCTTC. It codes for CASSSGQTTLYNEQFF.

This chain links TRBV7-4 with TRBJ2-3, with 7 bases aligning to TRBD2. There are 14 residues in the CDR3. V shed 5 bases, J shed 4 bases, and the junction held 6 bases outside the gene matches. The germline V gene encodes CDR1 SGHVT and CDR2 SQSDAQ. The CDR3 region has the DNA TGTGCCAGCAGCCCGGGACTACGCCCAGATACGCAGTATTTT. Translating gives CASSPGLRPDTQYF.

This clonotype was detected only a few times. The chain combines TRBV12-3 or TRBV12-4 with TRBJ2-7; D call uncertain. V was pared by 6 bases and J by 5 bases, with 11 bases between. The CDR3 totals 12 residues. The CDR3 sequence is CASSSIPDEQYF. The CDR3 coding sequence is TGTGCCAGCAGCTCCATACCTGACGAGCAGTACTTC.

This clonotype was seen more than once but under ten times. The CDR3 sequence: CASSRPGTGVYEQYV. The CDR3 bases are TGTGCCAGCAGCCGACCCGGGACAGGGGTCTACGAGCAGTACGTC. The chain links TRBV7-9 to TRBJ2-7; TRBD1 aligns across 10 bases. Germline CDR1 and CDR2: SEHNR and FQNEAQ (reference sequence). Trimming removed 5 bases from V and 3 bases from J; junction bases left unmatched: 7. CDR3 length: 15 residues.